The sequence of this TCR beta chain was determined in a study of beta chain features in type 1 diabetes. Overall study findings and caveats: Sequencing the cDNA could make cells with high TCR expression show up more than they should. Diminished insertions and augmented deletions at VDJ junctions characterized type 1 diabetes patients. Shorter TCRB CDR3s, moderately but significantly so, were found in Type 1 diabetes patients in all four CD4+ subsets.

As for this clone: The antigen is unknown.

The isolated RNA, all of it, was reverse transcribed, so expressed TCRB transcripts were what got sequenced. Clones were sequenced by immunoSEQ multiplex PCR, and TCRdb holds only the in-frame ones, with some missing. The sample lists fewer than 300,000 clones; around 21% were seen once. The CDR3 length is 15 residues. J lost 3 bases, V lost 2 bases, and 4 bases had no gene match. Germline-derived CDR1 and CDR2 are KGHSH and LQKENI. Sorting with CD45RO/CCR7/CD25/CD127/CD95/CD27 yielded naive, central memory, regulatory and stem-like memory CD4+ cells. The TCR sequence derives from a woman aged 40 to 50 with type 1 diabetes. The J gene is TRBJ2-7, the V gene TRBV18; 10 nucleotides match TRBD1. What was sequenced was naive CD4+ T cells from blood. CDR3 sequence reads: CASSPGTGALYEQYF. CDR3 bases: TGTGCCAGCTCACCAGGGACAGGGGCCCTCTACGAGCAGTACTTC.